This T cell receptor beta chain was found in a study of blood T cell repertoires in COVID-19. Germline CDR1 reads SGHTA; CDR2 reads FQGNSA. Trimming stripped 1 base from V and 4 bases from J, with 4 bases between. The CDR3 has 13 residues. In the original workflow: Estimated nucleated cell counts came from reference gene primer amplification. TCRdb's copy holds only in-frame clones and misses some; the assay was immunoSEQ multiplex PCR. V, J and clone size were drawn from that table, and D and trimming were deduced from the DNA. The table has about 270,000 clones, roughly 86% seen once. The receptor was derived from a man aged 35 to 55 who had recovered from COVID-19. The gene calls are TRBV7-2 and TRBJ2-2; no reliable D call. Sequenced sample: peripheral blood. CDR3 sequence reads: CASSLGGTGELFF. The CDR3 DNA reads TGTGCCAGCAGCTTAGGAGGCACCGGGGAGCTGTTTTTT.